This passage covers 25 T cell receptor beta chains from one sample sequenced in a study of blood T cell repertoires in COVID-19. Profiled with immunoSEQ multiplex PCR; TCRdb holds only in-frame clones, not every one. The table includes 370,000 or so clones, more than 65% detected once. The specimen was peripheral blood. The receptors were sampled from a human donor with acute or convalescent COVID-19. The donor label of this sample is uncertain.

The V call is TRBV19, the J call TRBJ1-6; 11 positions match TRBD1. V shed 5 bases, J shed 6 bases, and the junction held 3 bases outside the gene matches. The CDR3 spans 15 residues. Germline assignment: CDR1 LNHDA and CDR2 SQIVND (reference sequence). The CDR3 spells CASSPGQGGNSPLHF. The CDR3 bases are TGTGCCAGTAGTCCGGGACAGGGGGGTAATTCACCCCTCCACTTT.

The chain joins TRBV5-1 to TRBJ2-5, with D unclear. Germline V gene data show CDR1 as SGHRS and CDR2 as YFSETQ. V dropped 4 bases and J dropped 4 bases, with 11 bases sitting between them. The CDR3 has 13 amino acids. As DNA, the CDR3 is TGCGCCAGCAGCCGCCTGAGGTTAGAGACCCAGTACTTC. Its translation is CASSRLRLETQYF.

The CDR3 loop reads CASSLGGFSGNTIYF. CDR3 nucleotide sequence: TGTGCCAGCAGCCTGGGGGGGTTCTCTGGAAACACCATATATTTT. The chain has TRBV11-2 and TRBJ1-3; D perhaps matches TRBD1 (5 bases). The CDR3 runs 15 residues. Trimming cost V 5 bases and J 0 bases, with 11 bases left between them. Looked up from germline, CDR1 is SGHAT and CDR2 is FQNNGV.

The J gene is TRBJ1-5, the V gene TRBV28; 7 bases agree with TRBD1. Germline CDR1 and CDR2: MDHEN and SYDVKM. This CDR3 is built from 15 residues. Unmatched junction bases numbered 5, after V lost 3 bases and J lost 3 bases. The CDR3 DNA reads TGTGCCAGCAGTTTTTCAGGGGGTAACAATCAGCCCCAGCATTTT. Its translation is CASSFSGGNNQPQHF.

The chain joins TRBV7-9 to TRBJ1-2, with a tentative D call TRBD1 (6 bases). Germline assignment: CDR1 SEHNR and CDR2 FQNEAQ (reference sequence). V lost 6 bases and J lost 9, with 14 bases in between. This CDR3 spans 12 amino acids. The CDR3 loop reads CASSQQGESYTF. The CDR3 bases are TGTGCCAGCAGTCAACAGGGTGAGAGCTACACCTTC. The full variable domain, completed using reference TRBV7-9 and TRBJ1-2, is DTGVSQNPRHKITKRGQNVTFRCDPISEHNRLYWYRQTLGQGPEFLTYFQNEAQLEKSRLLSDRFSAERPKGSFSTLEIQRTEQGDSAMYLCASSQQGESYTFGSGTRLTVV.

The genes are TRBV18 and TRBJ1-1; a weak D match, TRBD1 (5 bases). With 0 bases removed from V and 6 bases from J, the gap between germline ends came to 17 bases. The CDR3 is 16 residues long. Germline V lookup: CDR1 KGHSH, CDR2 LQKENI. CDR3 coding DNA: TGTGCCAGCTCACCACCGGGGGGTCGCAGGGAGGCTGAAGCTTTCTTT. This codes for CASSPPGGRREAEAFF.

The chain couples TRBV29-1 to TRBJ1-2; 7 nucleotides line up with TRBD1. The CDR3 contains 14 residues. The V and J ends lost 6 bases and 7 bases, in that order; junction bases with no gene match: 14. Germline V gives CDR1 SQVTM, CDR2 ANQGSEA. The CDR3 nucleotides read TGCAGCGTCGGAACGACCACAGGGGCAGCTGGCTACACCTTC. This translates into CSVGTTTGAAGYTF.

V is TRBV5-1 and J is TRBJ2-1; no firm D call. In germline, CDR1 is SGHRS, CDR2 YFSETQ. CDR3 size: 11 residues. Between the trimmed V and J ends, which lost 6 bases and 4 bases, there was a span of 5 bases. For the CDR3, the DNA is TGCGCCAGCACCCTGTACAATGAGCAGTTCTTC. Protein sequence: CASTLYNEQFF.

This chain links TRBV5-1 with TRBJ2-5; a possible D gene is TRBD2 (6 bases). The CDR3 spans 14 residues. Germline loops: CDR1 SGHRS, CDR2 YFSETQ. The V end lost 4 bases, the J end lost 2 bases, and 12 bases lay between the germline ends. The CDR3 sequence: CASSRTGVQETQYF. CDR3 bases: TGCGCCAGCAGCCGGACGGGAGTACAAGAGACCCAGTACTTC.

The chain couples TRBV5-6 to TRBJ1-2; perhaps TRBD1 as D (6 bases). The CDR3 totals 15 residues. Germline CDR1 is SGHDT and CDR2 is YYEEEE. The V and J ends lost 3 bases and 4 bases respectively, with 16 bases between them. CDR3 in DNA: TGTGCCAGCAGCTCCCGTAGGGGGAGCTCCTATGGCTACACCTTC. Its translation is CASSSRRGSSYGYTF.

V gene TRBV12-5 combines with J gene TRBJ2-5, with D tentatively TRBD1 (5 bases). Trimming took off 7 bases at V and 5 bases at J, with 17 bases between the two ends. This CDR3 spans 14 amino acids. CDR1 LGHNT and CDR2 FRNRAP come from the germline V gene. The CDR3 DNA sequence: TGTGCTAGTGCCCTTGGGGCGGATTGGGAGACCCAGTACTTC. It translates to CASALGADWETQYF.

This clone was seen a handful of times. Other DNA sequences in the same sample also yield this CDR3. The chain combines TRBV5-1 with TRBJ2-5; tentative D call: TRBD1 (6 bases). V dropped 5 bases and J dropped 2 bases, with 10 bases sitting between them. The CDR3 is made up of 13 amino acids. Germline assignment: CDR1 SGHRS and CDR2 YFSETQ. DNA for the CDR3: TGCGCCAGCAGACGGACAGAACAAGAGACCCAGTACTTC. It yields the protein CASRRTEQETQYF.

V usage is TRBV3-1 (or the pseudogene TRBV3-2) and J usage is TRBJ2-7, with 10 bases fitting TRBD2. The germline V gene encodes CDR1 LGHDT and CDR2 YNNKEL (reference sequence). The CDR3 runs to 15 residues. V gave up 7 bases and J gave up 6 bases; unmatched junction bases: 12. The CDR3 protein is CASTLSGGAQFEQYF. Written as DNA, the CDR3 is TGTGCCAGCACCCTAAGCGGGGGGGCACAGTTCGAGCAGTACTTC.

The chain uses TRBV28 and TRBJ2-3; 12 bases align to TRBD2. The CDR3 spans 17 residues. The V segment lost 5 bases and the J segment 4 bases; nucleotides outside the gene matches: 10. CDR1 and CDR2 (germline): MDHEN, SYDVKM. CDR3 loop: CASSLSSGGVEADTQYF. In nucleotides, the CDR3 is TGTGCCAGCAGTCTTTCTAGCGGGGGGGTGGAGGCAGATACGCAGTATTTT.

The chain combines TRBV5-1 with TRBJ2-3; D may be TRBD2 (6 bases). Looked up from germline, CDR1 is SGHRS and CDR2 is YFSETQ. The V end lost 2 bases, the J end lost 1 base, and 11 bases lay between the germline ends. This CDR3 has 15 amino acids. The CDR3 protein is CASSFSAGRTDTQYF. In DNA, the CDR3 is TGCGCCAGCAGCTTCTCGGCGGGACGCACAGATACGCAGTATTTT.

The chain has TRBV27 and TRBJ2-7; TRBD1 might be the D (5 bases). Between the trimmed V and J ends, which lost 6 bases and 3 bases, there was a span of 18 bases. CDR1 MNHEY and CDR2 SMNVEV come from the germline V gene (reference sequence). This CDR3 spans 15 amino acids. The CDR3 DNA follows: TGTGCCAGCAGGACCTTCCGGTCCCAGGGCTACGAGCAGTACTTC. This translates into CASRTFRSQGYEQYF.

The chain couples TRBV11-2 to TRBJ1-1, with 8 bases identical to TRBD1. Unmatched junction bases numbered 8, after V lost 6 bases and J lost 2 bases. Germline loops: CDR1 SGHAT, CDR2 FQNNGV. The CDR3 has 15 residues. In DNA form, the CDR3 reads TGTGCCAGCAGGGCCGGACAGGGAGGAAACACTGAAGCTTTCTTT. As protein: CASRAGQGGNTEAFF.

This clone was seen a single time. Other nucleotide sequences in the sample specify the same CDR3. The chain joins TRBV20-1 to TRBJ1-5; no reliable D call. The germline CDR1 and CDR2 sequences are DFQATT and SNEGSKA (reference sequence). Trimming pared 2 bases from V and 4 bases from J, leaving 3 bases between. The CDR3 loop spans 11 amino acids. The CDR3 loop reads CSARSNQPQHF. The DNA for the CDR3 is TGCAGTGCTAGATCGAATCAGCCCCAGCATTTT.

The chain is built from TRBV19 and TRBJ1-2; TRBD1 aligns across 9 bases. V lost 6 bases to trimming and J lost 4 bases; unmatched junction nucleotides: 9. Germline lookup yields CDR1 LNHDA and CDR2 SQIVND (reference sequence). The CDR3 is 15 residues long. CDR3 nucleotides: TGTGCCAGTAGACCGAGGGACAGGGTGGGCTATGGCTACACCTTC. It translates to CASRPRDRVGYGYTF.

V and J are TRBV4-2 and TRBJ2-3; 15 nucleotides align to TRBD2. In germline, CDR1 is LGHNA, CDR2 YNFKEQ. J lost 4 bases, V lost 1 base, and 6 bases had no gene match. This CDR3 is 18 amino acids long. This CDR3 reads CASSQALGLAGGADTQYF. For the CDR3, the DNA is TGTGCCAGCAGCCAAGCCTTGGGACTAGCGGGGGGTGCAGATACGCAGTATTTT.

The J gene is TRBJ1-3, the V gene TRBV28; D is undetermined. V lost 4 bases to trimming and J lost 9 bases, with 13 bases between them. CDR1 and CDR2 from the germline V gene are MDHEN and SYDVKM. The CDR3 runs to 13 residues. CDR3 nucleotides: TGTGCCAGCAGTTCGGAACGGCGGAGCACCATATATTTT. It translates to CASSSERRSTIYF. Combining the CDR3 with reference TRBV28 and TRBJ1-3 gives the whole variable domain DVKVTQSSRYLVKRTGEKVFLECVQDMDHENMFWYRQDPGLGLRLIYFSYDVKMKEKGDIPEGYSVSREKKERFSLILESASTNQTSMYLCASSSERRSTIYFGEGSWLTVV.

This rearrangement joins TRBV6-1 to TRBJ1-4; unclear D gene. The ends were cut back, 2 bases at V and 2 bases at J, with 12 bases in the middle. This CDR3 region has 16 residues. From germline, CDR1 is MNHNS and CDR2 SASEGT. This CDR3 reads CASSELVGRTNEKLFF. The CDR3 nucleotides read TGTGCCAGCAGTGAATTGGTGGGGAGGACTAATGAAAAACTGTTTTTT.

The rearrangement links TRBV7-9 to TRBJ2-5; D might be TRBD1 (6 bases). Germline-derived CDR1 and CDR2 are SEHNR and FQNEAQ (reference sequence). The ends were cut back, 4 bases at V and 5 bases at J, with 20 bases in the middle. This CDR3 region has 16 residues. CDR3 DNA: TGTGCCAGCAGCTCGGGCCACAGGTCCAGGGGCGAGACCCAGTACTTC. Protein: CASSSGHRSRGETQYF. Full variable domain (outside the CDR3, taken from reference TRBV7-9 and TRBJ2-5): DTGVSQNPRHKITKRGQNVTFRCDPISEHNRLYWYRQTLGQGPEFLTYFQNEAQLEKSRLLSDRFSAERPKGSFSTLEIQRTEQGDSAMYLCASSSGHRSRGETQYFGPGTRLLVL.

This clone was detected once. The chain carries TRBV28 and TRBJ1-5, with 7 bases aligning to TRBD1. The ends lost 6 bases at V and 6 bases at J; junction bases unmatched: 8. CDR1 and CDR2 (germline): MDHEN, SYDVKM. CDR3 length: 14 residues. CDR3 DNA sequence: TGTGCCAGCAGAGGGGGCCGGGGAGGTCAGCCCCAGCATTTT. Encoded protein: CASRGGRGGQPQHF.

A single count supports this clone. The J gene is TRBJ1-5, the V gene TRBV6-5; D is unclear. CDR3 length equals 15 residues. Trimming removed 7 bases from V and 9 bases from J, with 22 bases in between. The V gene's germline CDR1 is MNHEY and CDR2 SVGAGI. DNA for the CDR3: TGTGCCAGCACTGCGGGGTTTGCCTTGGAGAGGCCCCAGCATTTT. Its protein product is CASTAGFALERPQHF.